This T cell receptor (beta chain) was recovered during a study of T-cell reconstitution after alpha-beta-depleted transplantation in children. Germline V gene data show CDR1 as KGHDR and CDR2 as SFDVKD. This CDR3 spans 17 amino acids. The junction had 10 bases not matched to a gene; V was cut back by 4 bases and J by 6 bases. Library preparation (for TCRbeta) was performed with unique molecular identifiers. One entry per CDR3 protein results from TCRdb running MiXCR on the PCR reads. This sample has fewer than 550,000 distinct CDR3 sequences, with around 16% found just once. Source: PBMCs, mostly from graft donor cells, taken 360 days after TCRalphabeta/CD19-depleted stem cell transplant. This chain links TRBV24-1 with TRBJ2-3; 12 nucleotides agree with TRBD2. This sequence was found in a boy under three years old who had a stem cell transplant for Wiskott-Aldrich syndrome, so the T cells may come from the graft donor. CDR3 in amino acids: CATSDAGLAGILDTQYF. The DNA for the CDR3 is TGTGCCACCAGTGACGCCGGACTAGCGGGGATTTTGGATACGCAGTATTTT.